Each of the 21 T cell receptor beta chains below was sequenced from the same sample in a study of shared clonotypes between healthy human individuals. Measured with immunoSEQ multiplex PCR; TCRdb has only the in-frame clones, and not every one. The table lists about 650,000 clones, nearly 97% of them singletons. The naive CD8 population came from CD45RO-negative cells selected for CCR7, without terminally differentiated effector memory CD45RA+ cells. Input material: naive CD8+ T cells sorted from blood. Receptors originate from a woman in her 30s in good health.

The V and J genes are TRBV27 and TRBJ2-2, with 7 bases aligning to TRBD2. The J segment lost 5 bases and the V segment lost 2 bases, leaving 8 bases of the junction unmatched. CDR1 MNHEY and CDR2 SMNVEV come from the germline V gene (reference sequence). The CDR3 extends over 16 amino acids. The DNA of the CDR3 is TGTGCCAGCAGTTTAGTCCAGCGGGAAGGAACCGGGGAGCTGTTTTTT. This encodes CASSLVQREGTGELFF.

This clone was counted a single time. V is TRBV27 and J is TRBJ2-7; D perhaps matches TRBD1 (6 bases). Between the trimmed V and J ends, which lost 5 bases and 5 bases, there was a span of 16 bases. Germline V lookup: CDR1 MNHEY, CDR2 SMNVEV (reference sequence). The CDR3 contains 14 residues. The CDR3 region is CASSPLGRGHEQYF. CDR3 bases: TGTGCCAGCAGTCCCTTGGGCAGGGGCCACGAGCAGTACTTC.

The rearrangement uses TRBV27 and TRBJ1-6, with 10 bases that match TRBD1. Germline CDR1 and CDR2: MNHEY and SMNVEV (reference sequence). V lost 3 bases and J lost 10; bases outside the gene matches: 9. This CDR3 comprises 16 residues. Here the CDR3 DNA reads TGTGCCAGCAGTTTGTCCCCGGGACAGGGGTGGTCACCCCTCCACTTT. As protein: CASSLSPGQGWSPLHF.

The sample holds one count of this clone. The rearrangement links TRBV9 to TRBJ2-4; 14 bases line up with TRBD2. V dropped 3 bases and J dropped 5; count of bases not matched to a gene: 4. CDR3 size: 16 residues. Looked up from germline, CDR1 is SGDLS and CDR2 is YYNGEE. CDR3 protein: CASSASTSGRENIQYF. CDR3 nucleotide sequence: TGTGCCAGCAGCGCCTCGACTAGCGGGAGGGAAAACATTCAGTACTTC. Variable domain in full (rest from reference TRBV9 and TRBJ2-4): DSGVTQTPKHLITATGQRVTLRCSPRSGDLSVYWYQQSLDQGLQFLIQYYNGEERAKGNILERFSAQQFPDLHSELNLSSLELGDSALYFCASSASTSGRENIQYFGAGTRLSVL.

The chain has TRBV27 and TRBJ2-5, with D maybe TRBD1 (5 bases). CDR1 is MNHEY, CDR2 SMNVEV, per germline (reference sequence). The CDR3 runs 15 residues. V dropped 6 bases and J dropped 4 bases, with 18 bases sitting between them. The CDR3 spells CASSQLDTWGETQYF. The DNA of the CDR3 is TGTGCCAGCAGCCAACTGGACACATGGGGAGAGACCCAGTACTTC.

This chain uses TRBV14 with TRBJ1-2, with 11 bases fitting TRBD1. The CDR3 runs 15 residues. The ends lost 4 bases at V and 3 bases at J; junction bases unmatched: 4. Germline V CDR1 and CDR2: SGHDN, FVKESK. The CDR3 nucleotides are TGTGCCAGCAGCCCGGACAGGGGGCAACACTATGGCTACACCTTC. It is translated as CASSPDRGQHYGYTF.

With regard to this clone: At the DNA level, this CDR3 is encoded by other sequences in the same sample as well. The rearrangement joins TRBV4-1 to TRBJ1-5; 8 nucleotides line up with TRBD1. The CDR3 extends over 16 amino acids. Unmatched junction bases numbered 9, after V lost 1 base and J lost 7 bases. CDR1 MGHRA and CDR2 YSYEKL come from the germline V gene. This CDR3 reads CASSQAWTGYNQPQHF. CDR3 DNA: TGCGCCAGCAGCCAAGCTTGGACAGGGTATAACCAGCCCCAGCATTTT.

This clone was seen a single time. This sequence joins TRBV5-6 and TRBJ2-2, with 7 bases matching TRBD2. The CDR3 is 14 residues long. V trimming: 3 bases; J trimming: 7 bases; junction bases outside the gene matches: 6. CDR1 is SGHDT and CDR2 is YYEEEE in the germline V gene. The CDR3 protein is CASSWTSSGGELFF. The CDR3, as DNA: TGTGCCAGCAGCTGGACTAGTTCCGGCGGGGAGCTGTTTTTT.

The chain uses TRBV27 and TRBJ2-2, with D uncertain. V was cut by 2 bases and J by 2 bases, with 6 bases left in between. The germline CDR1 and CDR2 sequences are MNHEY and SMNVEV (reference sequence). The CDR3 consists of 14 residues. The CDR3 bases are TGTGCCAGCAGTTTAGTTCTTAACACCGGGGAGCTGTTTTTT. Protein sequence: CASSLVLNTGELFF.

The CDR3 sequence: CASSPPGGAGPPGTQYF. In nucleotides, the CDR3 is TGTGCCAGCAGCCCCCCCGGAGGAGCGGGGCCCCCAGGGACGCAGTATTTT. This chain links TRBV9 with TRBJ2-3, with TRBD2 matching over 7 bases. Trimming at V came to 4 bases and at J to 9 bases, leaving 20 bases not matched to a gene. The germline gives CDR1 SGDLS, CDR2 YYNGEE. CDR3 length equals 17 residues.

The rearrangement joins TRBV6-5 to TRBJ2-7; 7 bases line up with TRBD2. Germline CDR1 MNHEY, CDR2 SVGAGI. The junction had 8 bases not matched to a gene; V was cut back by 5 bases and J by 4 bases. The CDR3 length is 14 residues. The CDR3 DNA is TGTGCCAGCAGTCCAAGCGGGGAATCATACGAGCAGTACTTC. Translated: CASSPSGESYEQYF.

This chain uses TRBV7-8 with TRBJ2-3; 7 nucleotides agree with TRBD2. Germline V lookup: CDR1 SGHVS, CDR2 FQNEAQ. The CDR3 totals 16 residues. The junction had 11 bases not matched to a gene; V was cut back by 4 bases and J by 4 bases. CDR3 sequence: CASSYGLVSVPDTQYF. CDR3 sequence (DNA): TGTGCCAGCAGCTATGGACTAGTCAGCGTCCCAGATACGCAGTATTTT. Full variable domain (outside the CDR3, taken from reference TRBV7-8 and TRBJ2-3): GAGVSQSPRYKVAKRGQDVALRCDPISGHVSLFWYQQALGQGPEFLTYFQNEAQLDKSGLPSDRFFAERPEGSVSTLKIQRTQQEDSAVYLCASSYGLVSVPDTQYFGPGTRLTVL.

V gene TRBV19 combines with J gene TRBJ2-1, with D possibly TRBD2 on 5 matching bases. CDR1 is LNHDA, CDR2 SQIVND, per germline (reference sequence). This CDR3 comprises 15 residues. V shed 1 base and J shed 6 bases, with 13 bases lying between them. The CDR3 DNA follows: TGTGCCAGTAGTATAGCAGGTCCTGAGGGCAATGAGCAGTTCTTC. As protein: CASSIAGPEGNEQFF.

The chain recombines TRBV7-6 with TRBJ2-5; 7 bases match TRBD1. J lost 4 bases, V lost 5 bases, and 10 bases had no gene match. CDR3 length: 15 residues. CDR1 SGHVS and CDR2 FNYEAQ come from the germline V gene. The CDR3 here is CASSLLDRDRETQYF. The CDR3 nucleotides read TGTGCCAGCAGCCTTTTAGACAGGGACCGAGAGACCCAGTACTTC.

The chain joins TRBV13 to TRBJ2-1; D is uncertain. The germline V gene encodes CDR1 PRHDT and CDR2 FYEKMQ (reference sequence). Trimming cost V 0 bases and J 7 bases, with 7 bases left between them. This CDR3 has 13 amino acids. For the CDR3, the DNA is TGTGCCAGCAGCTTAGGGGTAGGTAATGAGCAGTTCTTC. It codes for CASSLGVGNEQFF.

The J gene is TRBJ2-3, the V gene TRBV28; D remains unclear. Trimming left V 5 bases short and J 1 base short, with 13 bases between. The CDR3 runs 15 residues. Per germline, CDR1 MDHEN and CDR2 SYDVKM. Here the CDR3 reads CASSGLEVGTDTQYF. The CDR3 region has the DNA TGTGCCAGCAGTGGCCTAGAGGTGGGCACAGATACGCAGTATTTT.

DNA of the CDR3: TGTGCCAGCAGTCCCGGACCCCACTACGAGCAGTACTTC. Translated, it gives CASSPGPHYEQYF. This chain joins TRBV6-4 and TRBJ2-7, with D uncertain. The CDR3 length is 13 residues. Per germline, CDR1 MRHNA and CDR2 SNTAGT. V was cut by 5 bases and J by 3 bases, with 11 bases left in between.

This rearrangement joins TRBV28 to TRBJ1-5; D is uncertain. V lost 3 bases to trimming and J lost 4 bases, with 13 bases between them. The CDR3 is 15 residues long. The V gene's germline CDR1 is MDHEN and CDR2 SYDVKM. CDR3 region: CASSFVGGANQPQHF. In DNA, the CDR3 is TGTGCCAGCAGTTTTGTTGGCGGAGCTAATCAGCCCCAGCATTTT.

The V gene is TRBV6-5, the J gene TRBJ2-5; D may be TRBD1 (5 bases). Germline assignment: CDR1 MNHEY and CDR2 SVGAGI. The CDR3 loop spans 14 amino acids. Trimming removed 6 bases at V and 2 bases at J, with 13 bases between. In DNA, the CDR3 is TGTGCCAGCAGCCCCATTACAGGTCAAGAGACCCAGTACTTC. It encodes CASSPITGQETQYF.

The CDR3 loop reads CASSLVSTYRGGQYNEQFF. The CDR3 DNA is TGTGCCAGCAGCTTAGTGAGCACATACAGGGGAGGACAATACAATGAGCAGTTCTTC. The chain has TRBV11-2 and TRBJ2-1; D may be TRBD1 (7 bases). This CDR3 region has 19 residues. The germline gives CDR1 SGHAT, CDR2 FQNNGV. V was trimmed by 1 base and J by 4 bases, leaving 23 bases between them.

The rearrangement uses TRBV7-6 and TRBJ2-2, with 9 bases matching TRBD2. The junction had 1 base not matched to a gene; V was cut back by 3 bases and J by 5 bases. Per the germline V gene, CDR1 is SGHVS and CDR2 is FNYEAQ. CDR3 size: 14 residues. The CDR3 DNA reads TGTGCCAGCAGCTTCCTAGCGGGAACCGGGGAGCTGTTTTTT. Protein: CASSFLAGTGELFF.